This entry is about one T cell receptor beta chain. The antigen remains unidentified. The CDR3 is 16 amino acids. V lost 3 bases, J lost 4 bases, and 9 bases stayed unmatched. CDR1 SGHNT and CDR2 YENEEA come from the germline V gene. The entry originates in a study of shared clonotypes between healthy human individuals. Study-level information: Aged 18 to 49, the donors were a couple of women and three men.

It was into CD45RA+ naive and CD45RA-negative memory subsets that the CD4+ cells were split. Findings of the study overall: Clonotypes not shared had lower generation probabilities than those common to all four donors.

The protocol was immunoSEQ multiplex PCR, while the TCRdb copy is restricted to in-frame clones and leaves out a portion. The data show fewer than 3 million clones, about 90% seen once. The specimen was naive CD4+ T cells from PBMCs. Sample subset: CD45RA+ positively selected. The receptor's source is a man aged 18 to 30 in good health. Some clones in this sample may be carry-over from other donors' samples. The V gene is TRBV11-3, the J gene TRBJ1-5; 7 bases fit TRBD1. In nucleotides, the CDR3 is TGTGCCAGCAGCTTTCCCCCGGGACAGTATAATCAGCCCCAGCATTTT. Translating gives CASSFPPGQYNQPQHF.